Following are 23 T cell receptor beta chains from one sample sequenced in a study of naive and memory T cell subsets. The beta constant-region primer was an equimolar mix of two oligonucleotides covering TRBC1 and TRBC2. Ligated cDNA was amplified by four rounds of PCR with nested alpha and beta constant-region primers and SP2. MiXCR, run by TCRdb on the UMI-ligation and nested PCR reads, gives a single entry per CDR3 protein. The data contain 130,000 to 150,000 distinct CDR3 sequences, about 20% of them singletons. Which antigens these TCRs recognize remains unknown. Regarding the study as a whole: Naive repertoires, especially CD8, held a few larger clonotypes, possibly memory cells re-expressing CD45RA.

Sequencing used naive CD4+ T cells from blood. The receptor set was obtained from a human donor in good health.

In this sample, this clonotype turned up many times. The DNA of the CDR3 is TGCGCCAGCAGAACTACGGACAGGGGAACTGGGGCCAACGTCCTGACTTTC. It specifies CASRTTDRGTGANVLTF. V gene TRBV10-2 combines with J gene TRBJ2-6, with 9 bases aligning to TRBD1. Trimming took 6 bases from V and 2 from J; bases not matched to a gene: 8. The CDR3 sequence is 17 residues long. CDR1 is WSHSY and CDR2 is SAAADI in the germline V gene.

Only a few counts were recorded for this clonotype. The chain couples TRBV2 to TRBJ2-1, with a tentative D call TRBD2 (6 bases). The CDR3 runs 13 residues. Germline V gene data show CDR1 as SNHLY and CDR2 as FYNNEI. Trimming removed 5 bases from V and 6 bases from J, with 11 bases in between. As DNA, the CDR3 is TGTGCCAGCAGTTCCGGGACTTTCAATGAGCAGTTCTTC. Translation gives CASSSGTFNEQFF.

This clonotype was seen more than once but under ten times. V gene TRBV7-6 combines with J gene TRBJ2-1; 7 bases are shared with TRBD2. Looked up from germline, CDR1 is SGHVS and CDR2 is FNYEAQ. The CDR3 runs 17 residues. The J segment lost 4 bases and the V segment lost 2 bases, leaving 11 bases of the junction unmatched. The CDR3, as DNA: TGTGCCAGCAGCTTACGGGTAGCGGGCGCGGGGTACAATGAGCAGTTCTTC. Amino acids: CASSLRVAGAGYNEQFF.

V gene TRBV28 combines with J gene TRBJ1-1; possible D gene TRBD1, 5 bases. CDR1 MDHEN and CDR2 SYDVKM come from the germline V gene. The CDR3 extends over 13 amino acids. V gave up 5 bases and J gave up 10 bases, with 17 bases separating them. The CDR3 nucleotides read TGTGCCAGCAGTCTCGGGACCGTCGTTGTAGCTTTCTTT. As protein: CASSLGTVVVAFF. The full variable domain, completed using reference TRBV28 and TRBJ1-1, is DVKVTQSSRYLVKRTGEKVFLECVQDMDHENMFWYRQDPGLGLRLIYFSYDVKMKEKGDIPEGYSVSREKKERFSLILESASTNQTSMYLCASSLGTVVVAFFGQGTRLTVV.

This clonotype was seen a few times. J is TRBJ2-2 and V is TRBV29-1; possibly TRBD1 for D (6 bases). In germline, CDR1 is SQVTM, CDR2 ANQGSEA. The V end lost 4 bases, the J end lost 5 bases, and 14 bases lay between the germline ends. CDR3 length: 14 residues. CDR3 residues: CSVGHRVETGELFF. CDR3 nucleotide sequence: TGCAGCGTTGGCCACAGGGTAGAAACCGGGGAGCTGTTTTTT.

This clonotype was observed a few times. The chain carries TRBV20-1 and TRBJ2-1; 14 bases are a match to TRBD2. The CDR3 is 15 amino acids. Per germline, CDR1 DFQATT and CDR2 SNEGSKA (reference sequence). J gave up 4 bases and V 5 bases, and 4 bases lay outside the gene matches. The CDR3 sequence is CSAFRTSGGYNEQFF. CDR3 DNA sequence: TGCAGTGCTTTTCGGACTAGCGGGGGGTACAATGAGCAGTTCTTC.

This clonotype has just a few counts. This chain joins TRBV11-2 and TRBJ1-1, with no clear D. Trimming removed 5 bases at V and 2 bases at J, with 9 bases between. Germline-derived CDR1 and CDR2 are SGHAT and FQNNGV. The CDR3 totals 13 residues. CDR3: CASSPSTNTEAFF. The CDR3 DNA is TGTGCCAGCAGCCCCTCCACAAACACTGAAGCTTTCTTT. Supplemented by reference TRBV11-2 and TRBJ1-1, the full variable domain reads EAGVAQSPRYKIIEKRQSVAFWCNPISGHATLYWYQQILGQGPKLLIQFQNNGVVDDSQLPKDRFSAERLKGVDSTLKIQPAKLEDSAVYLCASSPSTNTEAFFGQGTRLTVV.

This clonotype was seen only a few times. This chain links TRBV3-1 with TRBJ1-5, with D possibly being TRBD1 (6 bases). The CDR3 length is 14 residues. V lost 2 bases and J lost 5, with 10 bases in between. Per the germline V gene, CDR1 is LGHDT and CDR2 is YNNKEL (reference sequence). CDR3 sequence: CASSQQPGDQPQHF. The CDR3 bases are TGTGCCAGCAGCCAACAACCAGGGGATCAGCCCCAGCATTTT.

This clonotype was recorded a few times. The CDR3 nucleotides read TGTGCCACCAGTGATTGGGGGACTAGTCATGAGCAGTTCTTC. Its translation: CATSDWGTSHEQFF. This chain links TRBV24-1 with TRBJ2-1, with 8 bases fitting TRBD2. J was trimmed by 8 bases and V by 2 bases; bases with no gene match: 4. The length of the CDR3 is 14 residues. Germline loops: CDR1 KGHDR, CDR2 SFDVKD.

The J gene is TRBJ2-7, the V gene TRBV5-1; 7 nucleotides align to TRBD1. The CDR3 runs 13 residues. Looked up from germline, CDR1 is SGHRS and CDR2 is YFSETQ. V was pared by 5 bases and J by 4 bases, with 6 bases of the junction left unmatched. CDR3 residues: CASREGAGYEQYF. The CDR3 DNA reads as TGCGCCAGCAGAGAGGGGGCTGGGTACGAGCAGTACTTC.

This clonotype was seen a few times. The DNA for the CDR3 is TGTGCCAGCAGCCTAGCGGAGACTAATGAAAAACTGTTTTTT. This codes for CASSLAETNEKLFF. The genes are TRBV14 and TRBJ1-4; no firm D call. CDR1 is SGHDN and CDR2 is FVKESK in the germline V gene. Trimming cost V 4 bases and J 2 bases, with 8 bases left between them. This CDR3 is 14 amino acids long. The full variable domain, rest sourced from reference TRBV14 and TRBJ1-4, is EAGVTQFPSHSVIEKGQTVTLRCDPISGHDNLYWYRRVMGKEIKFLLHFVKESKQDESGMPNNRFLAERTGGTYSTLKVQPAELEDSGVYFCASSLAETNEKLFFGSGTQLSVL.

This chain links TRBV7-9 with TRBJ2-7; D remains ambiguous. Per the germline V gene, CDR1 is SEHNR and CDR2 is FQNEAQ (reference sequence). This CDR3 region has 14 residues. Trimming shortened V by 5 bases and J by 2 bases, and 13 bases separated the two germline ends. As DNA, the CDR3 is TGTGCCAGCAGCGAAACGGTCCCTCCCTACGAGCAGTACTTC. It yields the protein CASSETVPPYEQYF. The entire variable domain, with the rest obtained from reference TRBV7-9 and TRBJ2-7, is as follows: DTGVSQNPRHKITKRGQNVTFRCDPISEHNRLYWYRQTLGQGPEFLTYFQNEAQLEKSRLLSDRFSAERPKGSFSTLEIQRTEQGDSAMYLCASSETVPPYEQYFGPGTRLTVT.

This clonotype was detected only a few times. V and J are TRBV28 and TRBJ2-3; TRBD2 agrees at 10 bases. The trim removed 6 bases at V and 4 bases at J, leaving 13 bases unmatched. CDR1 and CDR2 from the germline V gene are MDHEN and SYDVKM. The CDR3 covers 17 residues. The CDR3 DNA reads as TGTGCCAGCAGCCCCCGGCGGCTAGCGGGAGATCCAGATACGCAGTATTTT. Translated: CASSPRRLAGDPDTQYF.

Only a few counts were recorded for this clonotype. The CDR3 region is CASSVGLARETQYF. Written as DNA, the CDR3 is TGTGCCAGCAGCGTAGGGTTGGCAAGAGAGACCCAGTACTTC. The chain employs TRBV9 and TRBJ2-5; D is ambiguous. V lost 0 bases, J lost 4 bases, and 10 bases lay in between. The germline CDR1 and CDR2 sequences are SGDLS and YYNGEE. The CDR3 is 14 residues long.

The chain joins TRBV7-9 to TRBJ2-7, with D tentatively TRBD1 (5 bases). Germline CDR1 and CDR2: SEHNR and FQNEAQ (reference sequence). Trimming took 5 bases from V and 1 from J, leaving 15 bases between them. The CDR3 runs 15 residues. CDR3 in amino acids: CASSMWGQSSYEQYF. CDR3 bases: TGTGCCAGCAGCATGTGGGGCCAATCTTCCTACGAGCAGTACTTC.

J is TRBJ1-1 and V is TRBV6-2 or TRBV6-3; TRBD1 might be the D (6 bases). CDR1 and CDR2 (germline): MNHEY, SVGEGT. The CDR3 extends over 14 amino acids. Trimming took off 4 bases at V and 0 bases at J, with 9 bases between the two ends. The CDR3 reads CASSSNRVNTEAFF. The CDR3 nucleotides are TGTGCCAGCAGTTCCAACAGGGTGAACACTGAAGCTTTCTTT.

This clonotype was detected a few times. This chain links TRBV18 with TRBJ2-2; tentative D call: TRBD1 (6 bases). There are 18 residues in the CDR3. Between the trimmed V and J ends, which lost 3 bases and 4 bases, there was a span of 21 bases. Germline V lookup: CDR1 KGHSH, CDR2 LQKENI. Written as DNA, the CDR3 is TGTGCCAGCTCACCCGGGACACCGGGCCGGACGTTCACCGGGGAGCTGTTTTTT. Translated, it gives CASSPGTPGRTFTGELFF.

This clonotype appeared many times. CDR3 sequence reads: CASSLDQGEGTEAFF. In DNA, the CDR3 is TGTGCCAGCAGTTTAGATCAGGGGGAGGGGACTGAAGCTTTCTTT. This chain uses TRBV28 with TRBJ1-1, with 7 bases lining up with TRBD1. The CDR3 length is 15 residues. Per germline, CDR1 MDHEN and CDR2 SYDVKM. Trimming removed 2 bases from V and 5 bases from J; junction bases left unmatched: 8.

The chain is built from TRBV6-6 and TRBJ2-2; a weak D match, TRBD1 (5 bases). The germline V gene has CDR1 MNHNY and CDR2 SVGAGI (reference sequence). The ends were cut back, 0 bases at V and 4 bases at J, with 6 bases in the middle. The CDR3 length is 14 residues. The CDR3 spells CASSYSTGTGELFF. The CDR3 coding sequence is TGTGCCAGCAGTTACTCTACAGGCACCGGGGAGCTGTTTTTT.

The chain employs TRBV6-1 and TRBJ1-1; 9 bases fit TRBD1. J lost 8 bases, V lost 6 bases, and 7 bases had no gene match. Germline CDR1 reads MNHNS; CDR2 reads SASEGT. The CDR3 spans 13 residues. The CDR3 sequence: CASRGQGSPEAFF. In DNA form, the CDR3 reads TGTGCCAGCAGGGGACAGGGCTCGCCCGAAGCTTTCTTT.

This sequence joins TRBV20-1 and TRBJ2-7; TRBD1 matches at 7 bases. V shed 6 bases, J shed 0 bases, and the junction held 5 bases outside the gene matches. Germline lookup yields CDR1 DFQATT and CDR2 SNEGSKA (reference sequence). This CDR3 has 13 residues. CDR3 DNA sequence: TGCAGTGCAAACAGGGGCGGCTCCTACGAGCAGTACTTC. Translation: CSANRGGSYEQYF.

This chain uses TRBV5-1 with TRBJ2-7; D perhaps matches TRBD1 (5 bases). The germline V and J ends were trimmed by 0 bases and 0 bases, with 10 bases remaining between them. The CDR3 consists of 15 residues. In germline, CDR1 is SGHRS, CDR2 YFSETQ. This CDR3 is CASSLAGNPSYEQYF. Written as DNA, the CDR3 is TGCGCCAGCAGCTTGGCAGGGAATCCCTCCTACGAGCAGTACTTC. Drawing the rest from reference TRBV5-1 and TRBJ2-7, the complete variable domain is KAGVTQTPRYLIKTRGQQVTLSCSPISGHRSVSWYQQTPGQGLQFLFEYFSETQRNKGNFPGRFSGRQFSNSRSEMNVSTLELGDSALYLCASSLAGNPSYEQYFGPGTRLTVT.

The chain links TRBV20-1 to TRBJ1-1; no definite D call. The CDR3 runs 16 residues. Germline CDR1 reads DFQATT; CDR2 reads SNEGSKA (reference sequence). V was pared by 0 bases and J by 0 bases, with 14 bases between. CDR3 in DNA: TGCAGTGCTAGAGATCCCCTACCTAAACTGAACACTGAAGCTTTCTTT. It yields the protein CSARDPLPKLNTEAFF.